The 14 T cell receptor beta chains below were found in one sample sequenced in a study of cytomegalovirus exposure and HLA in healthy donors (dated 2017 in TCRdb). The protocol used for the library was the immunoSEQ multiplex PCR assay. The multiplex PCR relied on a mix of 60 forward primers for TCR Vbeta segments and 13 reverse primers for TCR Jbeta segments. The immuneACCESS repertoire file appears here via TCRdb, limited to in-frame rearrangements. These files lack a portion of the clones; in checked studies, under half of the deficit traces to unresolved V genes, and the cause of the others is not known. This sample gives 130,000 or so clones in total; 65% to 80% of them show up just once. The ten largest clones capture about 4.3% of the sample. Specimen: PBMCs. Every receptor here comes from a male donor in good health and CMV-seropositive.

The chain couples TRBV7-2 to TRBJ1-2; 9 bases line up with TRBD1. The CDR3 length is 12 residues. From germline, CDR1 is SGHTA and CDR2 FQGNSA. V lost 5 bases, J lost 8 bases, and 3 bases stayed unmatched. The DNA for the CDR3 is TGTGCCAGCAGCAGGACAGGGGAAGGCTACACCTTC. This translates into CASSRTGEGYTF.

V is TRBV29-1 and J is TRBJ1-1; 7 nucleotides line up with TRBD1. V gave up 7 bases and J gave up 5 bases; unmatched junction bases: 7. The CDR3 is made up of 12 amino acids. Germline V CDR1 and CDR2: SQVTM, ANQGSEA. The CDR3 DNA follows: TGCAGCGGACGGACAGGCAAAACTGAAGCTTTCTTT. It is translated as CSGRTGKTEAFF.

This sequence joins TRBV19 and TRBJ1-1; 8 nucleotides line up with TRBD1. CDR1 and CDR2 (germline): LNHDA, SQIVND (reference sequence). The junction had 1 base not matched to a gene; V was cut back by 6 bases and J by 1 base. CDR3 length: 13 residues. CDR3 nucleotides: TGTGCCAGTAGACAGGGGGAGAACACTGAAGCTTTCTTT. This gives the protein CASRQGENTEAFF.

Here the CDR3 DNA reads TGTGCCACCACAGGGGACCCTAATCAGCCCCAGCATTTT. It specifies CATTGDPNQPQHF. The rearrangement links TRBV28 to TRBJ1-5, with TRBD1 matching 7 bases. CDR1 is MDHEN and CDR2 is SYDVKM in the germline V gene. The CDR3 spans 13 residues. V was clipped by 10 bases and J by 4 bases; unmatched bases: 7.

The genes are TRBV16 and TRBJ2-3; 8 bases map to TRBD1. Germline trimming cut 2 bases from V and 1 base from J; bases unmatched to any gene: 5. The CDR3 spans 16 residues. Germline CDR1 and CDR2: KGHSY and FQNENV. In DNA form, the CDR3 reads TGTGCCAGCAGCCAACACGGACAGGGTGGCACAGATACGCAGTATTTT. Encoded protein: CASSQHGQGGTDTQYF. The full variable domain, in which reference TRBV16 and TRBJ2-3 provide the parts outside the CDR3, is GEEVAQTPKHLVRGEGQKAKLYCAPIKGHSYVFWYQQVLKNEFKFLISFQNENVFDETGMPKERFSAKCLPNSPCSLEIQATKLEDSAVYFCASSQHGQGGTDTQYFGPGTRLTVL.

This chain uses TRBV15 with TRBJ2-7; D is possibly TRBD2 (7 bases). The CDR3 has 16 amino acids. The germline V gene has CDR1 LNHNV and CDR2 YYDKDF (reference sequence). Deletions cut 0 bases from V and 1 base from J, with 13 bases between. The CDR3, as DNA: TGTGCCACCAGCAGAGATCGGGGGGCGAGATCCTACGAGCAGTACTTC. Protein product: CATSRDRGARSYEQYF.

This clone was seen a single time. The V and J genes are TRBV7-8 and TRBJ2-1, with 12 bases identical to TRBD2. Losses at the gene ends were 1 base for V and 11 bases for J; bases not matched to a gene: 3. The CDR3 covers 14 residues. Germline V gene lookup returns CDR1 SGHVS and CDR2 FQNEAQ. CDR3 sequence: CASSLGTSGNKQFF. The DNA for the CDR3 is TGTGCCAGCAGCTTAGGGACTAGCGGGAATAAGCAGTTCTTC.

The chain recombines TRBV5-6 with TRBJ1-6; the D gene is possibly TRBD1 (5 bases). CDR1 is SGHDT, CDR2 YYEEEE, per germline. The V end lost 4 bases, the J end lost 10 bases, and 21 bases lay between the germline ends. This CDR3 contains 16 residues. The CDR3 sequence is CASSRRLRVNSSPLHF. The DNA for the CDR3 is TGTGCCAGCAGCCGAAGGCTCAGGGTGAATAGCTCACCCCTCCACTTT.

A note on this clone: In the same sample, other DNA sequences code for this CDR3. The chain carries TRBV5-1 and TRBJ1-2, with 10 bases that match TRBD1. The J segment lost 5 bases and the V segment lost 0 bases, leaving 1 base of the junction unmatched. Germline CDR1 SGHRS, CDR2 YFSETQ. The CDR3 runs to 14 residues. CDR3 bases: TGCGCCAGCAGCTTGGGGACAGGGGGGTATGGCTACACCTTC. This translates into CASSLGTGGYGYTF.

This chain links TRBV6-4 with TRBJ2-5, with 8 bases fitting TRBD1. The end of the DNA aligns better with TRBJ2-7, so the J call may be wrong. This CDR3 region has 15 residues. The germline gives CDR1 MRHNA, CDR2 SNTAGT. CDR3 sequence (DNA): TGTGCCAGCAGGACCCCGGACAGGGCCCCCCACGAGCAGTACTTC. Translation: CASRTPDRAPHEQYF.

The CDR3 loop reads CASSRDRGGGELFF. Here the CDR3 DNA reads TGTGCCAGCAGCCGGGACAGGGGGGGCGGGGAGCTGTTTTTT. The rearrangement links TRBV6-5 to TRBJ2-2, with TRBD1 matching over 11 bases. The CDR3 is 14 residues long. J lost 7 bases, V lost 6 bases, and 4 bases had no gene match. In germline, CDR1 is MNHEY, CDR2 SVGAGI.

This chain connects TRBV5-6 to TRBJ1-1; D is perhaps TRBD1 (6 bases). CDR3 length: 16 residues. The germline V gene encodes CDR1 SGHDT and CDR2 YYEEEE. Trimming cost V 1 base and J 1 base, with 14 bases left between them. The CDR3: CASSLFGGAQNTEAFF. The CDR3 DNA follows: TGTGCCAGCAGCTTGTTTGGGGGGGCCCAGAACACTGAAGCTTTCTTT. Full variable domain (remainder filled in from reference TRBV5-6 and TRBJ1-1): DAGVTQSPTHLIKTRGQQVTLRCSPKSGHDTVSWYQQALGQGPQFIFQYYEEEERQRGNFPDRFSGHQFPNYSSELNVNALLLGDSALYLCASSLFGGAQNTEAFFGQGTRLTVV.

The chain is built from TRBV4-1 and TRBJ2-7; D uncertain. The CDR3 consists of 14 residues. CDR1 is MGHRA, CDR2 YSYEKL, per germline. V lost 0 bases, J lost 7 bases, and 13 bases lay in between. The CDR3 region is CASSQESGDLEQYF. CDR3 nucleotide sequence: TGCGCCAGCAGCCAAGAGTCGGGTGACTTGGAGCAGTACTTC.

This chain links TRBV28 with TRBJ2-2; a weak D match, TRBD2 (7 bases). This CDR3 is 18 amino acids long. Germline V gene lookup returns CDR1 MDHEN and CDR2 SYDVKM. Trimming cost V 2 bases and J 3 bases, with 19 bases left between them. The CDR3 sequence is CASSLPRGREPYTGELFF. For the CDR3, the DNA is TGTGCCAGCAGTTTACCCCGGGGGCGGGAGCCGTACACCGGGGAGCTGTTTTTT. The complete variable domain, with remaining parts taken from reference TRBV28 and TRBJ2-2, reads DVKVTQSSRYLVKRTGEKVFLECVQDMDHENMFWYRQDPGLGLRLIYFSYDVKMKEKGDIPEGYSVSREKKERFSLILESASTNQTSMYLCASSLPRGREPYTGELFFGEGSRLTVL.